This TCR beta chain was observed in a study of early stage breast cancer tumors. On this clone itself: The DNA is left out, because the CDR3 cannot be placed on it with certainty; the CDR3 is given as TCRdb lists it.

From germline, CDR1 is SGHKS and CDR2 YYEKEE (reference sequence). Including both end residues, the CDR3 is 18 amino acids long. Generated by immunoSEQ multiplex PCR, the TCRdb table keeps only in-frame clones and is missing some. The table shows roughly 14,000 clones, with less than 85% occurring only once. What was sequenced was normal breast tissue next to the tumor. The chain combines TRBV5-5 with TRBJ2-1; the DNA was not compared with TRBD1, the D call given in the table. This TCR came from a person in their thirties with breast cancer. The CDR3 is CASSLVSVPGGAYNEQFF.